The 24 T cell receptor beta chains below come from one sample, sequenced in a study of blood T cell repertoires in COVID-19. Sequenced by immunoSEQ multiplex PCR; TCRdb stores in-frame clones only, minus some. The data hold 25,000 to 30,000 clones, with roughly 80% observed a single time. The sequenced material came from peripheral blood. The receptors shown here come from a man aged 50 to 59 with active or convalescent COVID-19.

The rearrangement joins TRBV5-5 to TRBJ2-7; 10 bases match TRBD1. V lost 0 bases and J lost 2; bases outside the gene matches: 5. The CDR3 spans 16 residues. Germline CDR1 reads SGHKS; CDR2 reads YYEKEE (reference sequence). The CDR3 loop reads CASSLEWDRGAYEQYF. In DNA form, the CDR3 reads TGTGCCAGCAGCTTGGAGTGGGACAGGGGTGCCTACGAGCAGTACTTC.

This chain joins TRBV9 and TRBJ1-5; possibly TRBD1 for D (6 bases). Per the germline V gene, CDR1 is SGDLS and CDR2 is YYNGEE. Trimming stripped 3 bases from V and 7 bases from J, with 14 bases between. The CDR3 spans 14 residues. The CDR3 bases are TGTGCCAGCAGCGCCTCAGGGGTTTGGCAGCCCCAGCATTTT. Its translation: CASSASGVWQPQHF.

The chain combines TRBV28 with TRBJ2-1; 11 bases are a match to TRBD2. CDR3 size: 15 residues. Trimming took 4 bases from V and 6 from J; bases not matched to a gene: 5. CDR1 and CDR2 from the germline V gene are MDHEN and SYDVKM. This CDR3 reads CASSSPGLAANEQFF. The CDR3 nucleotides read TGTGCCAGCAGTTCACCGGGACTAGCGGCCAATGAGCAGTTCTTC.

This rearrangement joins TRBV25-1 to TRBJ2-3; 8 bases agree with TRBD1. In germline, CDR1 is MGHDK, CDR2 SYGVNS. CDR3 length: 14 amino acids. Trimming cost V 10 bases and J 0 bases; bases outside gene matches: 6. CDR3 in DNA: TGTGCCACAGGACAGGGAATGAGCACAGATACGCAGTATTTT. Translating gives CATGQGMSTDTQYF.

The chain carries TRBV30 and TRBJ1-2; unclear D gene. Germline lookup yields CDR1 GTSNPN and CDR2 SVGIG (reference sequence). V lost 3 bases, J lost 5 bases, and 13 bases lay in between. This CDR3 is 13 amino acids long. Here the CDR3 reads CAWSPTLLYGYTF. The CDR3 nucleotides are TGTGCCTGGAGCCCCACCCTATTATATGGCTACACCTTC.

This CDR3 is CASSLGGGTYGYTF. The CDR3 DNA sequence: TGTGCCAGCAGCTTAGGCGGGGGGACCTATGGCTACACCTTC. The J gene is TRBJ1-2, the V gene TRBV13, with D possibly being TRBD1 (5 bases). Per germline, CDR1 PRHDT and CDR2 FYEKMQ (reference sequence). CDR3 size: 14 residues. Trimming took off 0 bases at V and 4 bases at J, with 9 bases between the two ends.

This clone was seen only a few times. The chain is built from TRBV5-4 and TRBJ2-7; the match to TRBD1 covers 9 bases. Losses at the gene ends were 3 bases for V and 2 bases for J; bases not matched to a gene: 6. The CDR3 has 15 residues. Germline V gene data show CDR1 as SGHNT and CDR2 as YYREEE (reference sequence). The CDR3 here is CASSSRTGVTYEQYF. The CDR3 nucleotides read TGTGCCAGCAGCTCGCGGACAGGGGTAACCTACGAGCAGTACTTC.

This clone was counted only a few times. CDR3 nucleotide sequence: TGTGCCACGGGGACAGGGAATTCACCCCTCCACTTT. Protein product: CATGTGNSPLHF. This rearrangement joins TRBV6-5 to TRBJ1-6; 9 bases agree with TRBD1. The CDR3 length is 12 residues. CDR1 and CDR2 from the germline V gene are MNHEY and SVGAGI. Trimming at V came to 10 bases and at J to 7 bases, leaving 2 bases not matched to a gene.

Here the CDR3 DNA reads TGTGCCAGCAGTCCTTTGGGACAGGGGGGCTACGAGCAGTACTTC. Its translation: CASSPLGQGGYEQYF. The V gene is TRBV27, the J gene TRBJ2-7; 11 positions agree with TRBD1. The CDR3 loop spans 15 amino acids. Germline-derived CDR1 and CDR2 are MNHEY and SMNVEV (reference sequence). V gave up 5 bases and J gave up 3 bases; unmatched junction bases: 6.

The chain is built from TRBV24-1 and TRBJ2-1; TRBD1 is a possible D gene (6 bases). V was clipped by 0 bases and J by 7 bases, with 9 bases between them. The CDR3 consists of 14 residues. CDR1 and CDR2 from the germline V gene are KGHDR and SFDVKD. Written as DNA, the CDR3 is TGTGCCACCAGTGATTTGGGGACAAGGAATGAGCAGTTCTTC. The encoded protein is CATSDLGTRNEQFF.

This chain joins TRBV6-1 and TRBJ2-3, with TRBD1 identical over 9 bases. This CDR3 region has 15 residues. Germline V gene data show CDR1 as MNHNS and CDR2 as SASEGT. The junction had 8 bases not matched to a gene; V was cut back by 3 bases and J by 7 bases. As DNA, the CDR3 is TGTGCCAGCAGTGAGGGGGGGACAGGGAAGAATACGCAGTATTTT. This encodes CASSEGGTGKNTQYF.

This clone was seen ten or more times. This rearrangement joins TRBV6-1 to TRBJ1-3, with TRBD1 matching 8 bases. The trim removed 3 bases at V and 2 bases at J, leaving 3 bases unmatched. The V gene's germline CDR1 is MNHNS and CDR2 SASEGT. The CDR3 extends over 15 amino acids. The CDR3: CASSESGGAGNTIYF. The CDR3 DNA reads TGTGCCAGCAGTGAGTCAGGGGGCGCTGGAAACACCATATATTTT.

The gene calls are TRBV12-3 or TRBV12-4 and TRBJ1-3; unclear D gene. The CDR3 has 13 amino acids. V dropped 10 bases and J dropped 7 bases, with 17 bases sitting between them. The CDR3 is CATEPGFENTIYF. CDR3 sequence (DNA): TGTGCCACCGAGCCGGGTTTCGAGAACACCATATATTTT.

This chain uses TRBV6-5 with TRBJ2-3, with D perhaps matching TRBD1 (5 bases). Trimming left V 8 bases short and J 3 bases short, with 12 bases between. The CDR3 is 13 amino acids. CDR1 and CDR2 (germline): MNHEY, SVGAGI. DNA for the CDR3: TGTGCCAGCGACTCGGACAAGACAGATACGCAGTATTTT. Translating it yields CASDSDKTDTQYF.

This clone turned up a few times. The chain has TRBV5-4 and TRBJ1-2; the match to TRBD1 covers 8 bases. V shed 4 bases, J shed 6 bases, and the junction held 5 bases outside the gene matches. Germline values: CDR1 SGHNT, CDR2 YYREEE (reference sequence). This CDR3 is 13 amino acids long. CDR3 protein: CASSPDRGDGYTF. The CDR3 region has the DNA TGTGCCAGCAGCCCCGACAGGGGAGATGGCTACACCTTC.

The CDR3 loop reads CSASRQTSEAFF. The DNA for the CDR3 is TGCAGTGCTAGTAGGCAGACTTCTGAAGCTTTCTTT. This rearrangement joins TRBV20-1 to TRBJ1-1; D is ambiguous. Per germline, CDR1 DFQATT and CDR2 SNEGSKA (reference sequence). CDR3 size: 12 residues. The ends were cut back, 3 bases at V and 6 bases at J, with 11 bases in the middle.

The count of this clone is one. The CDR3 loop is CASSSGSGNYGYTF. The CDR3 nucleotides read TGTGCCAGCAGCTCCGGTTCGGGGAACTATGGCTACACCTTC. The chain combines TRBV7-9 with TRBJ1-2; D is undetermined. V dropped 4 bases and J dropped 2 bases, with 11 bases sitting between them. In germline, CDR1 is SEHNR, CDR2 FQNEAQ (reference sequence). CDR3 length equals 14 residues. The whole variable domain, filled in from reference TRBV7-9 and TRBJ1-2, reads DTGVSQNPRHKITKRGQNVTFRCDPISEHNRLYWYRQTLGQGPEFLTYFQNEAQLEKSRLLSDRFSAERPKGSFSTLEIQRTEQGDSAMYLCASSSGSGNYGYTFGSGTRLTVV.

This clone was counted between two and nine times. The rearrangement uses TRBV5-6 and TRBJ2-7; TRBD2 is a possible D gene (6 bases). Germline CDR1 reads SGHDT; CDR2 reads YYEEEE. The V gene lost 6 bases and the J gene lost 0 bases, with 19 bases spanning the gap. This CDR3 has 16 residues. The CDR3 DNA reads TGTGCCAGCACCTGGGGCGGTGGGGGGAGCTCCTACGAGCAGTACTTC. This sequence encodes CASTWGGGGSSYEQYF.

This clone was observed a handful of times. V usage is TRBV4-1 and J usage is TRBJ2-7; D might be TRBD1 (6 bases). V was shortened by 0 bases and J by 4 bases, with 13 bases between the two germline ends. CDR1 MGHRA and CDR2 YSYEKL come from the germline V gene. This CDR3 spans 15 amino acids. CDR3 DNA sequence: TGCGCCAGCAGCCAAGATCAGGGGACCGAATACGAGCAGTACTTC. It specifies CASSQDQGTEYEQYF.

The V call is TRBV7-5, the J call TRBJ1-6; the D call of TRBD1 is as the table states it, not checked on the DNA. TRBV7-5 is flagged as a pseudogene. This CDR3 comprises 17 residues. CDR3 DNA sequence: TGTGTCAGAAGCCGACCTACGGGACAGCTTTTAGATTCACCCCTCCACTTT. It is translated as CVRSRPTGQLLDSPLHF.

The chain is built from TRBV2 and TRBJ2-1, with D perhaps matching TRBD2 (6 bases). Germline V CDR1 and CDR2: SNHLY, FYNNEI. V lost 3 bases, J lost 5 bases, and 17 bases lay in between. The CDR3 is 16 residues long. CDR3 region: CASSDMVGGLNNEQFF. The CDR3, as DNA: TGTGCCAGCAGTGATATGGTCGGGGGACTGAACAATGAGCAGTTCTTC.

Concerning this clone itself: Different DNA sequences within this sample yield the same CDR3. The V gene is TRBV30, the J gene TRBJ1-2; TRBD1 matches at 9 bases. The J segment lost 8 bases and the V segment lost 1 base, leaving 2 bases of the junction unmatched. Germline loops: CDR1 GTSNPN, CDR2 SVGIG (reference sequence). The CDR3 spans 12 residues. The CDR3 sequence: CAWSADRGGYTF. As DNA, the CDR3 is TGTGCCTGGAGTGCCGACAGGGGGGGCTACACCTTC.

The chain recombines TRBV5-1 with TRBJ1-1; TRBD1 might be the D (6 bases). Looked up from germline, CDR1 is SGHRS and CDR2 is YFSETQ. The V gene lost 4 bases and the J gene lost 4 bases, with 20 bases spanning the gap. This CDR3 is 16 amino acids long. The CDR3, as DNA: TGCGCCAGCAGCCCCGCCGTTAGTTGGGGGCCCACTGAAGCTTTCTTT. This translates into CASSPAVSWGPTEAFF.

For the CDR3, the DNA is TGCGCCAGCAGCGAGAGAGCTCTGGGACTAGCGGGGACAGCGAACACCGGGGAGCTGTTTTTT. This encodes CASSERALGLAGTANTGELFF. The gene calls are TRBV4-1 and TRBJ2-2; 13 positions match TRBD2. V lost 5 bases to trimming and J lost 0 bases; unmatched junction nucleotides: 15. This CDR3 region has 21 residues. Germline V gives CDR1 MGHRA, CDR2 YSYEKL.